This TCR beta chain appears in the sequencing data of a study of a mutant IDH1 vaccine in newly diagnosed glioma. Study overall: Sex distribution of treated patients was around 62% male and roughly 40% female; mean age was about 40 years. Receipt of radiotherapy, temozolomide, or both preceded the study, and most received both.

Documented time point: baseline, week 1 (first vaccination visit). Treatment given: pre-vaccination baseline after standard-of-care therapy. Study-wide findings and caveats: Vaccine-induced immune responses were detected in approximately 92% of patients.

In the case of this clone: The antigen remains unidentified.

TCRdb keeps only in-frame clones here, not all; method: immunoSEQ multiplex PCR. The repertoire holds about 98,000 clones, 70% to 90% seen once, with less than 0.65% in the top ten. This CDR3 region has 13 residues. The germline V gene encodes CDR1 GTSNPN and CDR2 SVGIG (reference sequence). Trimming took 2 bases from V and 4 from J, leaving 10 bases between them. The chain uses TRBV30 and TRBJ2-3; D perhaps matches TRBD2 (6 bases). Source: PBMCs, taken from a glioma patient treated with radiotherapy, temozolomide or both. This sequence originates from a woman between 45 and 60 years old with glioma. CDR3 region: CAWSRDFADTQYF. The DNA for the CDR3 is TGTGCCTGGAGTCGGGACTTTGCAGATACGCAGTATTTT.